This T cell receptor (beta chain) was found in a study of T cells in localized non-small cell lung cancer. Here immunoSEQ multiplex PCR was the method, and the copy in TCRdb shows in-frame clones only, minus some. The sample records roughly 30,000 clones, approximately 90% being singletons. Trimming took 2 bases from V and 6 from J, leaving 5 bases between them. The CDR3 has 11 amino acids. CDR1 and CDR2 from the germline V gene are KGHSH and LQKENI. The starting material was peripheral blood, obtained before any cancer treatment. The V call is TRBV18, the J call TRBJ2-7; no reliable D call. The TCR sequence derives from a female donor older than 55 with stage I lung adenocarcinoma. CDR3 amino acids: CASSPGVEQYF. The CDR3 DNA reads as TGTGCCAGCTCACCAGGGGTCGAGCAGTACTTC. Looking up the rest from reference TRBV18 and TRBJ2-7 gives the full variable domain: NAGVMQNPRHLVRRRGQEARLRCSPMKGHSHVYWYRQLPEEGLKFMVYLQKENIIDESGMPKERFSAEFPKEGPSILRIQQVVRGDSAAYFCASSPGVEQYFGPGTRLTVT.